The 8 T cell receptor beta chains below all came from one sample that was sequenced in a study of blood T cell repertoires in COVID-19. Data came from immunoSEQ multiplex PCR; TCRdb stores just in-frame clones and leaves some out. The sample holds under 300,000 clones, 84% seen once. Sequenced input: peripheral blood. These TCRs come from a man aged 50 to 60 with acute or convalescent COVID-19.

The chain recombines TRBV12-3 or TRBV12-4 with TRBJ1-2; D uncertain. The ends were cut back, 8 bases at V and 0 bases at J, with 10 bases in the middle. The CDR3 spans 13 residues. The CDR3 DNA reads TGTGCCAGCGGCTGGGGAGCTAACTATGGCTACACCTTC. It encodes CASGWGANYGYTF.

The gene calls are TRBV7-2 and TRBJ1-5; weak D call: TRBD1 (5 bases). Trimming left V 1 base short and J 5 bases short, with 9 bases between. The germline V gene has CDR1 SGHTA and CDR2 FQGNSA. The CDR3 totals 14 residues. CDR3 nucleotides: TGTGCCAGCAGCTTAGGGGGCGGGGATCAGCCCCAGCATTTT. Protein sequence: CASSLGGGDQPQHF.

The J gene is TRBJ1-4, the V gene TRBV3-1 (or the pseudogene TRBV3-2); TRBD1 matches 12 bases. In germline, CDR1 is LGHDT, CDR2 YNNKEL (reference sequence). Trimming removed 4 bases from V and 6 bases from J; junction bases left unmatched: 6. The CDR3 runs to 16 residues. CDR3 DNA: TGTGCCAGCAGCCTGGGACAGGGGGCTTATCATGAAAAACTGTTTTTT. The encoded protein is CASSLGQGAYHEKLFF.

This chain connects TRBV21-1 to TRBJ1-1. TRBV21-1 is an annotated pseudogene. This CDR3 comprises 12 residues. The chain's CDR3 is CASSNVNTEAFF. The CDR3 nucleotides read TGTGCCAGCAGCAACGTGAACACTGAAGCTTTCTTT.

This chain uses TRBV5-6 with TRBJ2-1, with 8 positions matching TRBD1. The CDR3 contains 14 residues. The V segment lost 4 bases and the J segment 9 bases; nucleotides outside the gene matches: 9. Per the germline V gene, CDR1 is SGHDT and CDR2 is YYEEEE. The CDR3: CASSAYGTGGEQFF. CDR3 DNA: TGTGCCAGCAGCGCCTACGGGACAGGCGGTGAGCAGTTCTTC.

The CDR3: CASSYRETQYF. CDR3 DNA sequence: TGTGCCAGCAGTTACCGGGAGACCCAGTACTTC. The V call is TRBV6-5, the J call TRBJ2-5; no definite D call. CDR3 length: 11 residues. Between the trimmed V and J ends, which lost 2 bases and 5 bases, there was a span of 3 bases. Germline CDR1 MNHEY, CDR2 SVGAGI.

The genes are TRBV6-6 and TRBJ2-5; 9 bases align to TRBD1. V shed 5 bases, J shed 7 bases, and the junction held 11 bases outside the gene matches. The germline gives CDR1 MNHNY, CDR2 SVGAGI (reference sequence). This CDR3 contains 15 residues. CDR3 region: CASSPEQGASWTQYF. The CDR3 DNA reads as TGTGCCAGCAGTCCTGAACAGGGGGCGAGTTGGACCCAGTACTTC.

The chain carries TRBV4-1 and TRBJ1-2; 7 nucleotides line up with TRBD1. V shed 1 base and J 3 bases; nucleotides not matched to a gene: 8. This CDR3 has 16 amino acids. Germline V gene data show CDR1 as MGHRA and CDR2 as YSYEKL. In DNA, the CDR3 is TGCGCCAGCAGCCAAGCTATGACAGGGACTGACTATGGCTACACCTTC. It codes for CASSQAMTGTDYGYTF.